This TCR beta chain is drawn from a study of shared clonotypes between healthy human individuals. General study results and limits: Clonotype sharing among the donors was expected to vary with sequencing depth. Clonotypes not shared had lower generation probabilities than those common to all four donors.

To note about this clone: The antigen remains unidentified.

Authors' processing steps: Because ImmunoSEQ provided only junction sequences with no quality scores, the filtering differed. Only in-frame clones appear in the TCRdb table, and some are missing; sequencing was by immunoSEQ multiplex PCR. The V and J calls and clone size come from that table; D and trimming were worked out from the DNA. The table shows roughly 2,300,000 clones, with around 90% occurring only once. V lost 6 bases and J lost 2, with 12 bases in between. Germline lookup yields CDR1 SNHLY and CDR2 FYNNEI. This CDR3 has 14 amino acids. The origin of this receptor is a man aged 18 to 29 in good health. Some clones in this sample may be carry-over from other donors' samples. Specimen: naive CD4+ T cells from PBMCs. Noted subset: CD45RA+ positively selected. The chain uses TRBV2 and TRBJ2-3; D gene unclear. For the CDR3, the DNA is TGTGCCAGCAGGCCCATTGGCCCCACAGATACGCAGTATTTT. Translation gives CASRPIGPTDTQYF. Filled out from reference TRBV2 and TRBJ2-3, the complete variable domain reads EPEVTQTPSHQVTQMGQEVILRCVPISNHLYFYWYRQILGQKVEFLVSFYNNEISEKSEIFDDQFSVERPDGSNFTLKIRSTKLEDSAMYFCASRPIGPTDTQYFGPGTRLTVL.